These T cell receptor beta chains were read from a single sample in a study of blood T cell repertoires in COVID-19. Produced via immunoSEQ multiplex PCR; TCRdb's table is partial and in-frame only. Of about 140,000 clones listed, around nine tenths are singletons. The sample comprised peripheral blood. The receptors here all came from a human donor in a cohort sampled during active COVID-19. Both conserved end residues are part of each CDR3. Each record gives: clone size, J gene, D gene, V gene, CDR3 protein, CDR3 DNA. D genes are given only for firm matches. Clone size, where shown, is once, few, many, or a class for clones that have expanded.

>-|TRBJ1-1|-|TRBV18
CASSEAAEAFF
TGTGCCAGCTCAGAGGCAGCGGAAGCTTTCTTT
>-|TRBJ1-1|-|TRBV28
CASTPWGGALGGTEAFF
TGTGCCAGCACCCCGTGGGGGGGCGCGTTGGGTGGCACTGAAGCTTTCTTT
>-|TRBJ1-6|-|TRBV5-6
CASSSTGIYNSPLHF
TGTGCCAGCAGCTCGACAGGAATCTATAATTCACCCCTCCACTTT
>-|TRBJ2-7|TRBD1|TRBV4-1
CASSQGADRVHEQYF
TGCGCCAGCAGCCAAGGGGCTGACAGGGTACACGAGCAGTACTTC
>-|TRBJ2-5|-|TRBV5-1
CASSLNEAQETQYF
TGCGCCAGCAGCTTGAACGAAGCCCAAGAGACCCAGTACTTC
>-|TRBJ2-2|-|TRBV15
CATSRARANTGELFF
TGTGCCACCAGCAGAGCCAGGGCGAACACCGGGGAGCTGTTTTTT
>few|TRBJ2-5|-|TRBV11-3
CASSRSGQETQYF
TGTGCCAGCAGCCGTAGCGGACAAGAGACCCAGTACTTC
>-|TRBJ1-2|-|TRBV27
CASRRDSLANYGYTF
TGTGCCAGCAGGCGCGACAGTCTAGCTAACTATGGCTACACCTTC
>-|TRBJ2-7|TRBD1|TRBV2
CASSRDRDYEQYF
TGTGCCAGCAGCCGGGACAGGGACTACGAGCAGTACTTC
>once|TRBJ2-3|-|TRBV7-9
CASSPLGDTQYF
TGTGCCAGCAGCCCCCTAGGAGATACGCAGTATTTT
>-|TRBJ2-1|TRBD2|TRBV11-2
CASSLERGRTQFF
TGTGCCAGCAGCTTAGAGCGGGGGAGGACTCAGTTCTTC
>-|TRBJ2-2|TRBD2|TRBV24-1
CATRATSGSLRYTGELFF
TGTGCCACCAGAGCGACTAGCGGGAGTTTGCGATACACCGGGGAGCTGTTTTTT
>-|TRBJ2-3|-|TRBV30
CAWRAVGRDTQYF
TGTGCCTGGCGGGCCGTGGGGCGCGATACGCAGTATTTT
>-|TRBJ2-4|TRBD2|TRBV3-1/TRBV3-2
CASSLLSGGTKNIQYF
TGTGCCAGCAGCTTATTAAGCGGGGGTACCAAAAACATTCAGTACTTC
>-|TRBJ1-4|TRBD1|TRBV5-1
CASSEGQGRKEKLFF
TGCGCCAGCAGCGAGGGACAGGGGAGAAAAGAAAAACTGTTTTTT
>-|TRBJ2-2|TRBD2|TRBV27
CASSFRAGGNTGELFF
TGTGCCAGCAGTTTTAGAGCGGGAGGCAACACCGGGGAGCTGTTTTTT
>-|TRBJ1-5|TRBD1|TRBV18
CASSEQGAQGQPQHF
TGTGCCAGCTCAGAGCAGGGGGCGCAAGGGCAGCCCCAGCATTTT
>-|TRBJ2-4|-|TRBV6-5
CASSLGATGIQYF
TGTGCCAGCTCCCTGGGGGCGACAGGCATTCAGTACTTC
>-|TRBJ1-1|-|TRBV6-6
CASSNPRQNTEAFF
TGTGCCAGCAGTAACCCTCGACAGAACACTGAAGCTTTCTTT
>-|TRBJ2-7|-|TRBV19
CASSLMALARVPYEQYF
TGTGCCAGTAGTCTCATGGCTCTAGCGAGAGTCCCCTACGAGCAGTACTTC
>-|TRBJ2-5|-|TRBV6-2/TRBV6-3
CASSQRETQYF
TGTGCCAGCAGTCAGCGGGAGACCCAGTACTTC
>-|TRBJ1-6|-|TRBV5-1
CASRRRQESASPLHF
TGCGCCAGCAGAAGACGACAGGAGTCGGCTTCACCCCTCCACTTT
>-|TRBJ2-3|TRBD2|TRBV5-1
CASSRRGGGGDTQYF
TGCGCCAGCAGTAGGCGGGGGGGCGGTGGAGATACGCAGTATTTT
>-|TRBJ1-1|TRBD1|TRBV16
CASTGETGTNTEAFF
TGTGCCAGCACCGGGGAGACAGGGACGAACACTGAAGCTTTCTTT
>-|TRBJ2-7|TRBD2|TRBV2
CASSEGLADSYEQYF
TGTGCCAGCAGTGAGGGTCTAGCGGACTCCTACGAGCAGTACTTC
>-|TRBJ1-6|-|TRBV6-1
CASSGEPGMLTGSPLHF
TGTGCCAGCAGTGGGGAGCCCGGAATGTTAACGGGCTCACCCCTCCACTTT
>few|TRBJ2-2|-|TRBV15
CATSRDRARRGGGTGELFF
TGTGCCACCAGCAGAGATAGGGCCCGGAGGGGGGGAGGCACCGGGGAGCTGTTTTTT
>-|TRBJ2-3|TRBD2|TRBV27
CASSQTWGGRKNTQYF
TGTGCCAGCAGCCAAACGTGGGGGGGGAGGAAAAATACGCAGTATTTT